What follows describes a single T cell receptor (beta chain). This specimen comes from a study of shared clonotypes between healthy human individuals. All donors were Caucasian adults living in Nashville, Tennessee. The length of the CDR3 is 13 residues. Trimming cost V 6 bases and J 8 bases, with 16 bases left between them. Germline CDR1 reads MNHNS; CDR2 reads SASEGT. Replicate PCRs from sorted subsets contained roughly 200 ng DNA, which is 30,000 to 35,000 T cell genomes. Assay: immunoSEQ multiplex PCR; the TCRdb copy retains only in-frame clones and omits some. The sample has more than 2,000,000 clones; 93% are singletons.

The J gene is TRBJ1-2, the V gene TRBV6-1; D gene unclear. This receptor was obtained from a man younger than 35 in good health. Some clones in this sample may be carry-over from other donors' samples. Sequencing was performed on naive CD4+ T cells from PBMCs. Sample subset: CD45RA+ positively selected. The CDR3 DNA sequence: TGTGCCAGCAGACTTGGTCTTTCGGGAGGCTACACCTTC. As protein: CASRLGLSGGYTF.